The sample holds many counts of the clone carrying this TCR beta chain. Its antigen remains unknown. The data were obtained in a study of T cell repertoires in cytomegalovirus infection. Overall study context: Public signatures in TCR beta pointed to CMV infection and matching HLA type. Study-wide results and limits: Of the TCR beta families, the public ones yielded a cumulative frequency that identified carriers of CMV plus the relevant HLA. The ex vivo response was dominated by HLA-C-restricted CMV-specific TCR beta clonotypes.

V lost 8 bases and J lost 3, with 16 bases in between. CDR1 and CDR2 from the germline V gene are SGHVS and FQNEAQ. The CDR3 length is 15 residues. TCRdb re-derived calls from the reads in MiXCR, one entry per CDR3 protein. The sample holds more than 350,000 distinct CDR3 sequences; about 33% are singletons and the top ten take roughly 13%. The source is a human donor in good health (CMV status not recorded). Some clones in this sample may be carry-over from other donors' samples. The chain has TRBV7-8 and TRBJ2-2; D gene unclear. Specimen: PBMCs. CDR3 nucleotides: TGTGCCAGCTGTTCACGGCGAACCGACACCGGGGAGCTGTTTTTT. This codes for CASCSRRTDTGELFF. Full variable domain (remainder filled in from reference TRBV7-8 and TRBJ2-2): GAGVSQSPRYKVAKRGQDVALRCDPISGHVSLFWYQQALGQGPEFLTYFQNEAQLDKSGLPSDRFFAERPEGSVSTLKIQRTQQEDSAVYLCASCSRRTDTGELFFGEGSRLTVL.